Sequencing of this TCR beta chain was carried out in a study of identical twins (dated by TCRdb to the mid-2010s). Background for the entire study: To test whether fetal clonotypes persist, the study used deep sequencing on TCR alpha and beta repertoires from monozygotic twins, unrelated adults of various ages, and cord blood. Replicate twin experiments were performed at different times using different library preparation protocols to rule out contamination.

Only healthy Caucasian donors were included. Beyond this particular receptor, the publication reports: Conclusions relied on cross-sectional statistical analysis, since the same donors could not be followed over many years. Invariant T cells such as MAIT and iNKT could partly confound zero-insertion analyses, although diverse VJ usage argued against such confounding for most clonotypes. In monozygotic twins, out-of-frame TCR alpha sharing was systematically underestimated by recombination models, although the models agreed with sharing between unrelated individuals. Abundant cord blood beta clonotypes carried fewer insertions; young adult naive repertoires showed a weaker similar trend, while memory repertoires showed none. In beta out-of-frame sequences, excess twin sharing was weaker, because having fewer shared sequences lowered the signal-to-noise ratio. Compared with coincidental sharing between unrelated individuals, out-of-frame TCR alpha sequences shared between twins showed an excess of sequences with low generation probability.

Note on this clonotype: It has no known antigen specificity. Nothing much larger sits one base from this clone, and base qualities are not available.

Clipping removes 4 bases from V and 5 bases from J, with 9 as the unmatched junction base count. The CDR3 runs 15 residues from the cysteine to the phenylalanine. CDR3 DNA is the only sequence kept; it has 45 bases, read in frame from the first base. CDR1 MNHEY and CDR2 SVGAGI are derived from the germline V gene. The method behind the library was 5' RACE. The sample was run on an Illumina HiSeq 2000. Template switching introduced a universal primer binding site; the final cDNA contained a unique molecular identifier, enabling accurate counting of TCR cDNA molecules. First-strand cDNA for TCR alpha and beta chains was synthesized from specific primers in the conserved constant-segment region. To control for contamination, each cDNA library was double barcoded with a SMART-Mk sample barcode plus Illumina barcodes. TruSeq adapter sequences, together with Illumina sample barcodes, were added in two successive PCR steps. Sequencing of the TCR alpha and beta cDNA libraries was done on the Illumina HiSeq platform using custom primers. Regarding the original processing steps: MiGEC processed the raw reads to extract unique molecular identifiers, while MiXCR was used to determine the CDR3 positions. Recombination models were inferred per individual with the repgenHMM and IGoR tools using an EM algorithm. The analysis of shared clonotypes was done with the tcR package in R, with sharing normalized by the product of cloneset sizes. To study raw recombination free of thymic and clonal selection effects, out-of-frame nonproductive sequences were analyzed. TCRdb's own reprocessing of the public reads used fastp at Q25 and MiXCR and kept productive beta chains. Each entry is one CDR3 protein sequence, shown with its most common DNA and genes. TCRdb's processing, not the authors' own work, is the source of the V and J calls. This sample lists around 1.7 million distinct CDR3 sequences; 25% to 35% were detected once. The ten largest make up 0.25% to 0.3% of the sample.

The source of this sequence is a newborn girl in good health. This chain joins TRBV6-5 to TRBJ2-5, and 8 junction bases match TRBD2. Sequenced: cord blood. CDR3 region: CASSWVAGSPETQYF. Read as DNA, the sequence is TGTGCCAGCAGTTGGGTAGCGGGGTCCCCTGAGACCCAGTACTTC.